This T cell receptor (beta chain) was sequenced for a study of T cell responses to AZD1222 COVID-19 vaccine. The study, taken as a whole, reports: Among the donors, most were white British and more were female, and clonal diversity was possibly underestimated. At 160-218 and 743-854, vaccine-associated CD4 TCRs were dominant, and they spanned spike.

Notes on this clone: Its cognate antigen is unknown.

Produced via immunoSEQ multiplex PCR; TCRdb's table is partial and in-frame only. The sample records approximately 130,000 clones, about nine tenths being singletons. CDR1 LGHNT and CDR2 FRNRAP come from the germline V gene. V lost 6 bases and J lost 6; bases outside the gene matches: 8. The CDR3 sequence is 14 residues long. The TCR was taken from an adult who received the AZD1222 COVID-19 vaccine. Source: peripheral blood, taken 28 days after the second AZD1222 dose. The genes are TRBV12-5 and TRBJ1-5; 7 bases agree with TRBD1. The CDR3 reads CASGSGQEPQPQHF. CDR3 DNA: TGTGCTAGTGGCAGCGGACAGGAACCTCAGCCCCAGCATTTT.